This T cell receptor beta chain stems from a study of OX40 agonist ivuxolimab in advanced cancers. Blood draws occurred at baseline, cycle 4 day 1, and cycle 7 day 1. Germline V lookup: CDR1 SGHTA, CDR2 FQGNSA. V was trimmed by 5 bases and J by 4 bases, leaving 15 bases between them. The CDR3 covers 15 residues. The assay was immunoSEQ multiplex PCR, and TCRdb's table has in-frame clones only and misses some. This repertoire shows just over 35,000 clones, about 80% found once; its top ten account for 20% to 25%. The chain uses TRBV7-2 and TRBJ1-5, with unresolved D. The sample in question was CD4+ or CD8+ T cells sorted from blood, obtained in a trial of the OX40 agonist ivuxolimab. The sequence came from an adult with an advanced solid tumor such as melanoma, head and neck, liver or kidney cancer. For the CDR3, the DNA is TGTGCCAGCAGCCCTCAGGTAGGGTGGAATCAGCCCCAGCATTTT. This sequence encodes CASSPQVGWNQPQHF.